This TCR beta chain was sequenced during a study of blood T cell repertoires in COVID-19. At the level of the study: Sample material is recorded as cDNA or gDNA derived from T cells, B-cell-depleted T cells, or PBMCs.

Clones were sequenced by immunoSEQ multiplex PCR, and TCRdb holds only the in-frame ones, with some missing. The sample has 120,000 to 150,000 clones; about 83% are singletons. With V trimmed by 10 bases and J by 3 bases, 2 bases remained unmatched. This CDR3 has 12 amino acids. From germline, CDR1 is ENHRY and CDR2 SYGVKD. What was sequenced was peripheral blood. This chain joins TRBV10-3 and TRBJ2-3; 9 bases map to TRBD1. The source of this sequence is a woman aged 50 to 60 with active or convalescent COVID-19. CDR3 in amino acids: CATGQGTDTQYF. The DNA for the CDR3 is TGTGCCACCGGACAGGGGACAGATACGCAGTATTTT.